This T cell receptor beta chain stems from a study of early T cells in non-severe SARS-CoV-2 infection. Study details: Unsorted whole blood bulk RNA was sequenced, with unpaired chains.

Within the sample, this clonotype is medium-sized. Researchers attached unique molecular identifiers to individual cDNA molecules. MiXCR was run by TCRdb on the 5' RACE reads, yielding one entry per CDR3 protein. The sample lists approximately 9,900 distinct CDR3 sequences; 4% to 5.5% were seen once. The CDR3 sequence is 13 residues long. The V gene's germline CDR1 is SGHRS and CDR2 YFSETQ. V was cut by 0 bases and J by 3 bases, with 7 bases left in between. This rearrangement joins TRBV5-1 to TRBJ2-7; a possible D gene is TRBD1 (5 bases). Sequencing was carried out using whole blood. This clonotype originated in an adult who was a healthcare worker with PCR-confirmed SARS-CoV-2 infection or an uninfected control (not recorded which). The CDR3 DNA follows: TGCGCCAGCAGCTTGGAAAGGGGCTACGAGCAGTACTTC. Translating gives CASSLERGYEQYF. Full variable domain (rest looked up from reference TRBV5-1 and TRBJ2-7): KAGVTQTPRYLIKTRGQQVTLSCSPISGHRSVSWYQQTPGQGLQFLFEYFSETQRNKGNFPGRFSGRQFSNSRSEMNVSTLELGDSALYLCASSLERGYEQYFGPGTRLTVT.